This T cell receptor (beta chain) was identified in a study of Graves' ophthalmopathy and Graves' hyperthyroidism. This CDR3 has 15 residues. The V gene's germline CDR1 is MNHEY and CDR2 SVGAGI. Trimming stripped 5 bases from V and 5 bases from J, with 18 bases between. The authors amplified TCR beta CDR3 regions from RNA transcripts. First-round RT-PCR with HTBI primers preceded a second-round multiplex PCR. MiXCR was run by TCRdb on the multiplex PCR reads, yielding one entry per CDR3 protein. Among about 1.2 million distinct CDR3 sequences listed, about 36% were seen once. The sequence derives from an adult man with Graves' hyperthyroidism. V and J are TRBV6-5 and TRBJ2-5, with D possibly matching TRBD1 (5 bases). Sequenced sample: peripheral blood or thyroid tissue (not recorded which). The CDR3 is CASSPTFREEETQYF. CDR3 bases: TGTGCCAGCAGTCCAACCTTCAGGGAAGAGGAGACCCAGTACTTC.